The 28 T cell receptor beta chains reported below all come from one sample, sequenced in a study of blood T cells in healthy people across ages. For the second PCR, which ran for about 6 to 12 cycles, a sample-barcoded 5' primer and a J-beta primer mix were used. TCRdb used MiXCR to reprocess the 5' RACE reads, holding one entry per CDR3 protein. The sample carries hundreds of thousands of distinct CDR3 sequences, around 36% recorded once. The sequencing sample was made of blood. The receptors derive from a man in his late teens or twenties in good health.

About this clonotype: A much larger clone sits a single nucleotide away, making a read error possible. V usage is TRBV5-1 and J usage is TRBJ1-2; D is ambiguous. CDR3 size: 17 residues. Germline assignment: CDR1 SGHRS and CDR2 YFSETQ. V was pared by 0 bases and J by 2 bases, with 17 bases between. The CDR3: CASSLGPTAPMNYGYTF. The DNA for the CDR3 is TGCGCCAGCAGCTTGGGGCCGACGGCGCCGATGAACTATGGCTACACCTTC.

The chain couples TRBV11-3 to TRBJ2-5, with 11 bases matching TRBD1. Per the germline V gene, CDR1 is SGHNT and CDR2 is YENEEA. The ends lost 5 bases at V and 3 bases at J; junction bases unmatched: 5. The CDR3 covers 15 residues. CDR3 nucleotides: TGTGCCAGCAGCGCCCGGGACAGGGGGAAAGAGACCCAGTACTTC. Its protein product is CASSARDRGKETQYF.

This clonotype has a count of ten or more. The chain recombines TRBV9 with TRBJ2-1; weak D call: TRBD2 (5 bases). This CDR3 region has 16 residues. Trimming stripped 4 bases from V and 10 bases from J, with 24 bases between. Germline loops: CDR1 SGDLS, CDR2 YYNGEE. The CDR3 is CASSLSGGQTVPEQFF. DNA for the CDR3: TGTGCCAGCAGCCTTAGTGGAGGTCAGACGGTACCCGAGCAGTTCTTC.

This CDR3 is CASSYTGTANTEAFF. CDR3 nucleotides: TGTGCCAGCAGCTACACCGGGACAGCGAACACTGAAGCTTTCTTT. The chain recombines TRBV7-2 with TRBJ1-1, with TRBD1 matching 7 bases. The junction had 6 bases not matched to a gene; V was cut back by 4 bases and J by 1 base. The germline CDR1 and CDR2 sequences are SGHTA and FQGNSA. The length of the CDR3 is 15 residues.

This clonotype was found a few times. This rearrangement joins TRBV12-3 or TRBV12-4 to TRBJ1-4; D remains unclear. The CDR3 runs to 12 residues. Deletions cut 0 bases from V and 12 bases from J, with 8 bases between. CDR3 DNA: TGTGCCAGCAGTTTAGCACCATCCCAACTGTTTTTT. Translating it yields CASSLAPSQLFF.

This clonotype appeared once. A far larger clone is a single base away, which makes a read error likely. This sequence joins TRBV7-2 and TRBJ1-2, with D uncertain. The CDR3 covers 12 residues. V gave up 3 bases and J gave up 7 bases, with 9 bases separating them. CDR1 and CDR2 from the germline V gene are SGHTA and FQGNSA. The CDR3 reads CASSLAGCGYTF. The CDR3 coding sequence is TGTGCCAGCAGCTTGGCGGGGTGTGGCTACACCTTC.

The chain couples TRBV5-1 to TRBJ1-4; 10 bases fit TRBD1. The germline V gene has CDR1 SGHRS and CDR2 YFSETQ. Trimming took 6 bases from V and 6 from J; bases not matched to a gene: 5. The length of the CDR3 is 14 residues. The CDR3 sequence: CASTTGTGDEKLFF. In DNA, the CDR3 is TGCGCCAGCACAACCGGGACAGGGGATGAAAAACTGTTTTTT.

As to this clonotype: A read error may explain this, as a much larger clone is one base away. In this CDR3 the conserved last residue, phenylalanine or tryptophan, is missing, so a read error is likely. The rearrangement joins TRBV4-2 to TRBJ2-5, with TRBD2 matching 11 bases. In germline, CDR1 is LGHNA, CDR2 YNFKEQ. Trimming at V came to 3 bases and at J to 2 bases, leaving 2 bases not matched to a gene. The CDR3 is 15 residues long. The CDR3 nucleotides read TGTGCCAGCAGCCAGACTAGCGGGGAACAAGAGACCCAGTACCTC. It specifies CASSQTSGEQETQYL.

V is TRBV5-1 and J is TRBJ2-5; D is perhaps TRBD1 (5 bases). The last part of the DNA fits TRBJ2-7 better; the J call may be wrong. The CDR3 is made up of 13 amino acids. CDR1 and CDR2 (germline): SGHRS, YFSETQ. The CDR3: CASRDQGRSEQYF. As DNA, the CDR3 is TGCGCCAGCAGGGATCAGGGTAGAAGCGAGCAGTACTTC.

The chain recombines TRBV6-1 with TRBJ1-2, with 7 bases that match TRBD1. Germline CDR1 MNHNS, CDR2 SASEGT. V lost 8 bases and J lost 1; bases outside the gene matches: 16. The CDR3 extends over 17 amino acids. The CDR3 region has the DNA TGTGCCAGCGGCAGCCTTCGGGACAGAGATAATAACTATGGCTACACCTTC. As protein: CASGSLRDRDNNYGYTF.

This clonotype was counted ten times or more. The V gene is TRBV15, the J gene TRBJ2-1, with D perhaps matching TRBD1 (5 bases). Germline values: CDR1 LNHNV, CDR2 YYDKDF (reference sequence). The CDR3 covers 15 residues. Between the trimmed V and J ends, which lost 5 bases and 4 bases, there was a span of 15 bases. The CDR3 protein is CATSPGKVTYNEQFF. The CDR3 bases are TGTGCCACCAGCCCAGGGAAAGTAACGTACAATGAGCAGTTCTTC.

This clonotype came up many times. The V gene is TRBV6-4, the J gene TRBJ2-3; 14 bases fit TRBD2. The CDR3 runs to 15 residues. The germline V gene encodes CDR1 MRHNA and CDR2 SNTAGT. Trimming cost V 4 bases and J 4 bases; bases outside gene matches: 1. Written as DNA, the CDR3 is TGTGCCAGCAGTGGGACTAGCGGGGGGCCAGATACGCAGTATTTT. Amino acid sequence: CASSGTSGGPDTQYF.

The rearrangement links TRBV20-1 to TRBJ2-1; D remains unclear. V was trimmed by 5 bases and J by 6 bases, leaving 5 bases between them. The CDR3 runs to 10 residues. Germline lookup yields CDR1 DFQATT and CDR2 SNEGSKA (reference sequence). CDR3 protein: CSAATNEQFF. The CDR3 region has the DNA TGCAGTGCTGCGACCAATGAGCAGTTCTTC.

This clonotype was counted between two and nine times. This chain uses TRBV6-4 with TRBJ2-1, with 8 bases lining up with TRBD2. This CDR3 region has 14 residues. Germline V lookup: CDR1 MRHNA, CDR2 SNTAGT. The J segment lost 7 bases and the V segment lost 7 bases, leaving 9 bases of the junction unmatched. For the CDR3, the DNA is TGTGCCAGCATGGGGAGCGGGGGTAGGAATGAGCAGTTCTTC. This codes for CASMGSGGRNEQFF.

This chain joins TRBV7-8 and TRBJ2-7; D may be TRBD2 (5 bases). The CDR3 runs 19 residues. Germline values: CDR1 SGHVS, CDR2 FQNEAQ. V was pared by 0 bases and J by 0 bases, with 21 bases between. Here the CDR3 reads CASSLASWGDLDRSYEQYF. The CDR3 region has the DNA TGTGCCAGCAGCTTAGCGTCGTGGGGAGACCTAGACCGCTCCTACGAGCAGTACTTC.

As for this clonotype: A much larger clone is a single base away; this may be a read error. The chain combines TRBV29-1 with TRBJ2-5, with D tentatively TRBD1 (6 bases). This CDR3 has 14 residues. Trimming removed 4 bases from V and 6 bases from J, with 18 bases in between. The germline V gene has CDR1 SQVTM and CDR2 ANQGSEA. For the CDR3, the DNA is TGCAGCGTTGCTCGTCCGGACAGTTCCAAGACCCAGTACTTC. Its translation is CSVARPDSSKTQYF.

The V gene is TRBV5-8, the J gene TRBJ1-1; 7 nucleotides align to TRBD1. Germline V gives CDR1 SGHTS, CDR2 YDEGEE. The V and J ends lost 4 bases and 4 bases, in that order; junction bases with no gene match: 10. CDR3 length: 15 residues. The CDR3 sequence: CASSNDRELVTEAFF. The CDR3 nucleotides read TGTGCCAGCAGCAACGACAGGGAATTAGTCACTGAAGCTTTCTTT.

The genes are TRBV27 and TRBJ1-4, with a weak D call TRBD1 (5 bases). V was clipped by 8 bases and J by 8 bases, with 15 bases between them. The germline V gene has CDR1 MNHEY and CDR2 SMNVEV (reference sequence). There are 13 residues in the CDR3. The CDR3 nucleotides are TGTGCCAGCCGCGGGCAGGGCGTCGAAAAACTGTTTTTT. Protein product: CASRGQGVEKLFF.

This clonotype showed up just a few times. The rearrangement joins TRBV29-1 to TRBJ2-2; possible D gene TRBD2, 5 bases. Trimming took off 4 bases at V and 5 bases at J, with 8 bases between the two ends. The CDR3 runs 12 residues. The germline gives CDR1 SQVTM, CDR2 ANQGSEA. CDR3 protein: CSVAGGTGELFF. DNA for the CDR3: TGCAGCGTTGCGGGCGGGACCGGGGAGCTGTTTTTT.

The chain couples TRBV29-1 to TRBJ1-1, with D maybe TRBD1 (6 bases). CDR1 and CDR2 (germline): SQVTM, ANQGSEA. This CDR3 has 13 amino acids. Trimming cost V 1 base and J 2 bases, with 8 bases left between them. The CDR3 loop reads CSVEAGQNTEAFF. CDR3 sequence (DNA): TGCAGCGTTGAAGCGGGACAAAACACTGAAGCTTTCTTT.

The table lists this clonotype with a few counts. J is TRBJ1-6 and V is TRBV12-3 or TRBV12-4; 8 bases agree with TRBD1. The trim removed 5 bases at V and 10 bases at J, leaving 10 bases unmatched. This CDR3 has 15 amino acids. For the CDR3, the DNA is TGTGCCAGCAGTCTAACAACAGGGGGAGGGTCACCCCTCCACTTT. Translated: CASSLTTGGGSPLHF.

This sequence joins TRBV6-2 or TRBV6-3 and TRBJ1-1; no definite D call. CDR3 length equals 13 residues. Trimming pared 3 bases from V and 0 bases from J, leaving 5 bases between. Germline CDR1 MNHEY, CDR2 SVGEGT. CDR3 region: CASSYLMNTEAFF. The CDR3 DNA sequence: TGTGCCAGCAGTTATTTGATGAACACTGAAGCTTTCTTT.

This clonotype showed up many times. V gene TRBV11-1 combines with J gene TRBJ2-3, with D maybe TRBD2 (6 bases). The ends were cut back, 8 bases at V and 1 base at J, with 22 bases in the middle. The CDR3 has 17 amino acids. Germline values: CDR1 SGHAT, CDR2 FQDESV (reference sequence). The CDR3 spells CASQRWRLVERTDTQYF. For the CDR3, the DNA is TGTGCCAGCCAAAGGTGGCGACTAGTGGAACGCACAGATACGCAGTATTTT.

This chain joins TRBV7-9 and TRBJ2-1; 8 positions agree with TRBD2. V lost 8 bases, J lost 4 bases, and 10 bases stayed unmatched. The CDR3 is made up of 15 amino acids. The germline CDR1 and CDR2 sequences are SEHNR and FQNEAQ (reference sequence). The CDR3 DNA reads TGTGCCAGCCGATGGGGCGGGGGGATTTACAATGAGCAGTTCTTC. It specifies CASRWGGGIYNEQFF.

This rearrangement joins TRBV21-1 to TRBJ2-4; the table assigns TRBD1, which was not confirmed against the DNA. With the DNA end fitting TRBJ2-7 better, the J assignment may be wrong. TRBV21-1 is described as a pseudogene. This CDR3 is built from 16 residues. The CDR3 coding sequence is TGTGCCAGCAGCATAGAGGCCGGGACACCTCTCTACGAGCAGTACTTC. It encodes CASSIEAGTPLYEQYF.

A single count supports this clonotype. A much bigger clone sits one base away, suggesting this may be a read error. J is TRBJ1-2 and V is TRBV12-3 or TRBV12-4; weak D call: TRBD1 (5 bases). CDR3 length: 12 residues. Here the CDR3 reads CVSSLGPYGYTF. Written as DNA, the CDR3 is TGTGTCAGCAGCTTGGGACCCTATGGCTACACCTTC.

This clonotype was picked up many times. The V gene is TRBV12-3 or TRBV12-4, the J gene TRBJ1-1, with D possibly TRBD1 on 5 matching bases. V gave up 5 bases and J gave up 3 bases, with 13 bases separating them. The CDR3 consists of 14 residues. CDR3 DNA sequence: TGTGCCAGCAGTGACCATGGGACCGACACTGAAGCTTTCTTT. Translating gives CASSDHGTDTEAFF.

About this clonotype: At one boundary the junction diverges from the germline segment, which might be a read error. This chain joins TRBV20-1 and TRBJ1-2; D is unclear. Germline CDR1 and CDR2: DFQATT and SNEGSKA (reference sequence). The CDR3 sequence is 13 residues long. CDR3: CSARDLALYDYTF. The CDR3 DNA follows: TGCAGTGCTAGAGATTTAGCTCTGTATGACTACACCTTC.